Each of the 10 T cell receptor beta chains below was sequenced from the same sample in a study of blood T cell repertoires in COVID-19. TCRdb keeps only in-frame clones here, not all; method: immunoSEQ multiplex PCR. Of approximately 85,000 clones listed, roughly 87% are singletons. Sequencing was carried out using peripheral blood. Every receptor here comes from a man in his forties or fifties with acute or convalescent COVID-19.

The chain combines TRBV7-2 with TRBJ1-5; D possibly corresponds to TRBD1 (6 bases). V lost 1 base, J lost 3 bases, and 10 bases lay in between. This CDR3 has 15 residues. Germline CDR1 SGHTA, CDR2 FQGNSA. The CDR3 loop reads CASSLVTGYNQPQHF. The CDR3 DNA reads as TGTGCCAGCAGCTTAGTAACAGGGTACAATCAGCCCCAGCATTTT. The entire variable domain, with the rest obtained from reference TRBV7-2 and TRBJ1-5, is as follows: GAGVSQSPSNKVTEKGKDVELRCDPISGHTALYWYRQSLGQGLEFLIYFQGNSAPDKSGLPSDRFSAERTGGSVSTLTIQRTQQEDSAVYLCASSLVTGYNQPQHFGDGTRLSIL.

This clone was seen a single time. This sequence joins TRBV7-8 and TRBJ1-2, with 8 positions matching TRBD1. The CDR3 covers 13 residues. Trimming cost V 1 base and J 7 bases; bases outside gene matches: 2. Germline values: CDR1 SGHVS, CDR2 FQNEAQ. The CDR3 nucleotides are TGTGCCAGCAGCTTAGACAGGGGGGGTGGCTACACCTTC. This translates into CASSLDRGGGYTF. Variable domain in full (rest from reference TRBV7-8 and TRBJ1-2): GAGVSQSPRYKVAKRGQDVALRCDPISGHVSLFWYQQALGQGPEFLTYFQNEAQLDKSGLPSDRFFAERPEGSVSTLKIQRTQQEDSAVYLCASSLDRGGGYTFGSGTRLTVV.

V is TRBV7-8 and J is TRBJ2-7; 9 bases match TRBD2. With 1 base clipped from V and 5 bases from J, the junction kept 9 bases outside the gene matches. The CDR3 loop spans 16 amino acids. Germline loops: CDR1 SGHVS, CDR2 FQNEAQ. The CDR3 loop is CASSLGGASGIHEQYF. CDR3 coding DNA: TGTGCCAGCAGCTTAGGAGGCGCTAGCGGGATCCACGAGCAGTACTTC.

The chain joins TRBV4-3 to TRBJ1-1; no clear D. CDR3 length equals 16 residues. In germline, CDR1 is LGHNA, CDR2 YSLEER. The ends were cut back, 1 base at V and 1 base at J, with 13 bases in the middle. The CDR3 sequence: CASSQGYSGQNTEAFF. The CDR3 DNA sequence: TGCGCCAGCAGCCAAGGTTATTCAGGCCAGAACACTGAAGCTTTCTTT.

V gene TRBV5-5 combines with J gene TRBJ2-2, with TRBD2 as a possible D gene (5 bases). In germline, CDR1 is SGHKS, CDR2 YYEKEE (reference sequence). V dropped 10 bases and J dropped 2 bases, with 12 bases sitting between them. The CDR3 loop spans 13 amino acids. DNA for the CDR3: TGTGCCGTCGGACTGGCCAACACCGGGGAGCTGTTTTTT. Translation gives CAVGLANTGELFF. The whole variable domain, remainder taken from reference TRBV5-5 and TRBJ2-2, is DAGVTQSPTHLIKTRGQQVTLRCSPISGHKSVSWYQQVLGQGPQFIFQYYEKEERGRGNFPDRFSARQFPNYSSELNVNALLLGDSALYLCAVGLANTGELFFGEGSRLTVL.

This clone was detected a few times. This chain uses TRBV2 with TRBJ2-2; the match to TRBD2 covers 16 bases. The CDR3 covers 20 residues. CDR1 and CDR2 (germline): SNHLY, FYNNEI. J gave up 3 bases and V 5 bases, and 12 bases lay outside the gene matches. The CDR3 region has the DNA TGTGCCAGCAGTCCTACCCCCGGGACTAGCGGGAGGGACGACACCGGGGAGCTGTTTTTT. This sequence encodes CASSPTPGTSGRDDTGELFF.

This clone was found once. The chain links TRBV7-9 to TRBJ2-2; 7 bases align to TRBD2. The V segment lost 6 bases and the J segment 1 base; nucleotides outside the gene matches: 11. CDR3 length: 17 amino acids. Germline V CDR1 and CDR2: SEHNR, FQNEAQ (reference sequence). CDR3: CASRGDGRGVNTGELFF. The CDR3 DNA reads TGTGCCAGCAGAGGGGACGGACGGGGGGTGAACACCGGGGAGCTGTTTTTT.

The chain carries TRBV6-5 and TRBJ1-2; TRBD1 aligns across 9 bases. V lost 5 bases to trimming and J lost 5 bases; unmatched junction nucleotides: 6. This CDR3 has 14 amino acids. Per germline, CDR1 MNHEY and CDR2 SVGAGI. The CDR3 spells CASSKQGASYGYTF. The CDR3 DNA reads TGTGCCAGCAGTAAACAGGGGGCATCTTATGGCTACACCTTC.

The V and J genes are TRBV6-2 or TRBV6-3 and TRBJ2-3, with D perhaps matching TRBD1 (7 bases). CDR1 and CDR2 from the germline V gene are MNHEY and SVGEGT. V was clipped by 2 bases and J by 2 bases, with 17 bases between them. The CDR3 loop spans 17 amino acids. The CDR3, as DNA: TGTGCCAGCAGTTACCGGGGGCGGGACAGACTCACAGATACGCAGTATTTT. Its translation: CASSYRGRDRLTDTQYF.

This chain connects TRBV18 to TRBJ1-1; D is possibly TRBD1 (6 bases). The CDR3 is 15 amino acids. Trimming took off 3 bases at V and 7 bases at J, with 18 bases between the two ends. Germline CDR1 is KGHSH and CDR2 is LQKENI. The DNA of the CDR3 is TGTGCCAGCTCACCCGACAGGACCGGAACGGGTGAAGCTTTCTTT. It is translated as CASSPDRTGTGEAFF.